The TCR beta chain described here comes from a study of T cells in localized non-small cell lung cancer. A word on this clone: No antigen is known for it.

Study-wide results and limits: Compared with tumor, uninvolved adjacent lung displayed greater T cell clonality, ranking highest overall. Because researchers sequenced only one region of the tumor, heterogeneity is still possible. Median detection of top 100 tumor clones in adjacent lung was about 52 clones. A higher density of T cells in blood coincided with extended overall survival.

Using immunoSEQ multiplex PCR, the repertoire was profiled, and TCRdb retains in-frame clones only, with some absent. The sample contains 25,000 to 35,000 clones, about 89% of which appear only once. The input for sequencing was PBMCs, taken before any cancer treatment. This TCR derives from a man aged 35-75 years with stage II lung adenocarcinoma.

For the CDR3, the DNA is TGCGCCAGCAGCTTGGAAGGGGCTGGAATCACTGAAGCTTTCTTT. Protein: CASSLEGAGITEAFF. The chain has TRBV5-1 and TRBJ1-1; a possible D gene is TRBD1 (5 bases). The CDR3 consists of 15 residues. Trimming removed 0 bases at V and 4 bases at J, with 13 bases between. Germline values: CDR1 SGHRS, CDR2 YFSETQ.